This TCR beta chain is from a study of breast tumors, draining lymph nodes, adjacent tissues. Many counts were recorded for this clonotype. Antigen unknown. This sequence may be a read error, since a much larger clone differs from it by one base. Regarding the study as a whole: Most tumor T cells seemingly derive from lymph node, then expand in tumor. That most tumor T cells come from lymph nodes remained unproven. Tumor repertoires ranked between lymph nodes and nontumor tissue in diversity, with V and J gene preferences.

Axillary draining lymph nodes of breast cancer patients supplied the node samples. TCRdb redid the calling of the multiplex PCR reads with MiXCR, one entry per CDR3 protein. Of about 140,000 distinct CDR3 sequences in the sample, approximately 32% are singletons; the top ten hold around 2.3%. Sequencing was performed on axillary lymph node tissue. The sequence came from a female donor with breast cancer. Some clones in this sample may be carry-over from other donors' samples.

CDR3 sequence (DNA): TGTGCCAGCAGAGACCAGGGTAGTGTTGGCTACACCTTC. It yields the protein CASRDQGSVGYTF. The rearrangement joins TRBV12-3 or TRBV12-4 to TRBJ1-2, with D perhaps matching TRBD1 (5 bases). With 6 bases removed from V and 7 bases from J, the gap between germline ends came to 15 bases. The CDR3 consists of 13 residues.